What follows are 18 T cell receptor beta chains derived from one specimen sequenced in a study of cytomegalovirus exposure and HLA in healthy donors. TCRdb's table, derived via immunoSEQ multiplex PCR, lists solely in-frame clones and lacks some. This sample yields more than 250,000 clones, of which roughly 89% are seen a single time; around 0.8% belongs to the top ten. Sequenced material: PBMCs. Receptor source: a woman aged 18-29 years in good health and CMV-seronegative.

V and J are TRBV29-1 and TRBJ1-1; no definite D call. This CDR3 has 16 residues. Germline CDR1 SQVTM, CDR2 ANQGSEA. The V end lost 1 base, the J end lost 0 bases, and 15 bases lay between the germline ends. CDR3 sequence reads: CSVEGGLKTVNTEAFF. CDR3 DNA sequence: TGCAGCGTTGAAGGTGGGCTAAAGACGGTGAACACTGAAGCTTTCTTT.

About this clone itself: A read error may produce the germline difference seen at one junction end. This chain joins TRBV4-3 and TRBJ1-1; D is uncertain. Germline V lookup: CDR1 LGHNA, CDR2 YSLEER. The CDR3 runs 12 residues. DNA for the CDR3: TGCGCCAGCAGCCAAGATTTCACTGAGGCTTTCTTT. It yields the protein CASSQDFTEAFF.

The chain couples TRBV6-5 to TRBJ1-1, with TRBD1 identical over 7 bases. The ends lost 2 bases at V and 3 bases at J; junction bases unmatched: 0. Germline-derived CDR1 and CDR2 are MNHEY and SVGAGI. CDR3 size: 13 residues. The DNA of the CDR3 is TGTGCCAGCAGTTACCAGGGGGACACTGAAGCTTTCTTT. Its translation: CASSYQGDTEAFF.

This clone was counted a single time. V and J are TRBV5-1 and TRBJ2-5; 9 nucleotides agree with TRBD2. This CDR3 is built from 13 residues. Per the germline V gene, CDR1 is SGHRS and CDR2 is YFSETQ. V was pared by 6 bases and J by 5 bases, with 5 bases of the junction left unmatched. CDR3 residues: CASMVAGGETQYF. CDR3 in DNA: TGCGCCAGCATGGTCGCGGGAGGGGAGACCCAGTACTTC.

The chain combines TRBV18 with TRBJ2-1, with D perhaps matching TRBD2 (6 bases). Per germline, CDR1 KGHSH and CDR2 LQKENI. V was pared by 1 base and J by 2 bases, with 12 bases between. The CDR3 is 16 amino acids. CDR3 DNA: TGTGCCAGCTCACCACGAACGGGAGACCCCTACAATGAGCAGTTCTTC. Translation: CASSPRTGDPYNEQFF.

The table lists this clone with many counts. The chain employs TRBV4-3 and TRBJ2-1; TRBD1 matches at 7 bases. The CDR3 runs 16 residues. V dropped 4 bases and J dropped 5; count of bases not matched to a gene: 11. In germline, CDR1 is LGHNA, CDR2 YSLEER. CDR3 sequence (DNA): TGCGCCAGCAGCCCTGGACAGGCCTCAAGGCACAATGAGCAGTTCTTC. This gives the protein CASSPGQASRHNEQFF.

This chain links TRBV6-5 with TRBJ1-4, with D perhaps matching TRBD1 (6 bases). The CDR3 extends over 15 amino acids. Deletions cut 10 bases from V and 8 bases from J, with 23 bases between. Germline-derived CDR1 and CDR2 are MNHEY and SVGAGI. The CDR3 sequence is CATASGGQPGEKLFF. The DNA of the CDR3 is TGTGCCACTGCGAGCGGAGGACAGCCGGGGGAAAAACTGTTTTTT.

This clone was seen just once. In DNA form, the CDR3 reads TGCAGCGTTGTGAGGCAGGGAGGTGCCGGGGAGCTGTTTTTT. Its translation is CSVVRQGGAGELFF. The V and J genes are TRBV29-1 and TRBJ2-2; possible D gene TRBD2, 6 bases. Trimming left V 4 bases short and J 6 bases short, with 15 bases between. CDR3 size: 14 residues. Germline CDR1 and CDR2: SQVTM and ANQGSEA.

As DNA, the CDR3 is TGTGCCAGCAGCTTCAGACCCCAGGGAGAGACCCAGTACTTC. This gives the protein CASSFRPQGETQYF. This chain links TRBV11-1 with TRBJ2-5; TRBD1 is a possible D gene (5 bases). Trimming removed 3 bases at V and 4 bases at J, with 12 bases between. This CDR3 spans 14 amino acids. Per germline, CDR1 SGHAT and CDR2 FQDESV (reference sequence).

This chain's CDR3 is CASSAARAEAFF. The CDR3 bases are TGTGCCAGCAGTGCGGCGCGGGCTGAAGCTTTCTTT. The rearrangement uses TRBV25-1 and TRBJ1-1, with unresolved D. This CDR3 is 12 amino acids long. The V gene lost 4 bases and the J gene lost 6 bases, with 9 bases spanning the gap. Looked up from germline, CDR1 is MGHDK and CDR2 is SYGVNS.

In DNA, the CDR3 is TGCGCCAGCAGCTTGCGGGACAGGGGCAACGAGCAGTACTTC. Amino acid sequence: CASSLRDRGNEQYF. This chain joins TRBV5-1 and TRBJ2-7, with 10 nucleotides matching TRBD1. The CDR3 spans 14 residues. Looked up from germline, CDR1 is SGHRS and CDR2 is YFSETQ. Unmatched junction bases numbered 3, after V lost 1 base and J lost 5 bases.

V is TRBV11-2 and J is TRBJ1-3, with D unclear. The CDR3 contains 15 residues. The germline gives CDR1 SGHAT, CDR2 FQNNGV. The V end lost 5 bases, the J end lost 0 bases, and 11 bases lay between the germline ends. The CDR3 region has the DNA TGTGCCAGCAGCACCACTGGAGTCTCTGGAAACACCATATATTTT. It encodes CASSTTGVSGNTIYF. Based on the CDR3 plus reference TRBV11-2 and TRBJ1-3, the full variable domain is EAGVAQSPRYKIIEKRQSVAFWCNPISGHATLYWYQQILGQGPKLLIQFQNNGVVDDSQLPKDRFSAERLKGVDSTLKIQPAKLEDSAVYLCASSTTGVSGNTIYFGEGSWLTVV.

This clone was observed once. At one end the junction does not follow the germline gene, possibly because of a read error. The chain is built from TRBV7-7 and TRBJ2-5; weak D call: TRBD2 (5 bases). The CDR3 totals 13 residues. Germline V gene data show CDR1 as SSHAT and CDR2 as FNYEAQ (reference sequence). The CDR3 coding sequence is TGTGCTAGCAGCTTAGCGCGTCCAGAGACCCAGTACTTC. Its protein product is CASSLARPETQYF. The entire variable domain, with the rest obtained from reference TRBV7-7 and TRBJ2-5, is as follows: GAGVSQSPRYKVTKRGQDVTLRCDPISSHATLYWYQQALGQGPEFLTYFNYEAQPDKSGLPSDRFSAERPEGSISTLTIQRTEQRDSAMYRCASSLARPETQYFGPGTRLLVL.

As regards this clone: This same CDR3 is encoded by further DNA sequences in the sample. The chain combines TRBV2 with TRBJ2-3, with 10 bases fitting TRBD2. V lost 5 bases and J lost 1; bases outside the gene matches: 3. The V gene's germline CDR1 is SNHLY and CDR2 FYNNEI. The CDR3 extends over 15 amino acids. Here the CDR3 DNA reads TGTGCCAGCAGTCCCGGGACTAGCGGCACAGATACGCAGTATTTT. This encodes CASSPGTSGTDTQYF.

The CDR3 sequence: CASSIGGGQGWYEQYF. The DNA for the CDR3 is TGTGCCAGTAGTATCGGCGGGGGACAGGGTTGGTACGAGCAGTACTTC. The chain combines TRBV19 with TRBJ2-7, with TRBD1 identical over 9 bases. Germline V gene sequence: CDR1 LNHDA, CDR2 SQIVND (reference sequence). The CDR3 spans 16 residues. V trimming: 3 bases; J trimming: 4 bases; junction bases outside the gene matches: 10.

The chain is built from TRBV25-1 and TRBJ2-7, with a possible D match to TRBD2 (6 bases). V lost 0 bases, J lost 12 bases, and 9 bases lay in between. The CDR3 contains 11 residues. The germline V gene has CDR1 MGHDK and CDR2 SYGVNS. The CDR3 reads CASSEYASAYF. For the CDR3, the DNA is TGTGCCAGCAGTGAATATGCTAGCGCGTACTTC.

The chain is built from TRBV7-3 and TRBJ2-5; possible D gene TRBD1, 6 bases. The CDR3 covers 14 residues. V shed 4 bases and J shed 4 bases, with 13 bases lying between them. The V gene's germline CDR1 is SGHTA and CDR2 FQGTGA. CDR3 loop: CASSSMGAGETQYF. As DNA, the CDR3 is TGTGCCAGCAGCTCCATGGGGGCGGGAGAGACCCAGTACTTC.

This sequence joins TRBV9 and TRBJ2-7; the D is unclear. The V gene lost 2 bases and the J gene lost 2 bases, with 11 bases spanning the gap. The germline V gene encodes CDR1 SGDLS and CDR2 YYNGEE. The CDR3 extends over 14 amino acids. CDR3 amino acids: CASSVFPGPYEQYF. CDR3 nucleotide sequence: TGTGCCAGCAGCGTCTTCCCAGGCCCCTACGAGCAGTACTTC. Full variable domain (remainder filled in from reference TRBV9 and TRBJ2-7): DSGVTQTPKHLITATGQRVTLRCSPRSGDLSVYWYQQSLDQGLQFLIQYYNGEERAKGNILERFSAQQFPDLHSELNLSSLELGDSALYFCASSVFPGPYEQYFGPGTRLTVT.